The rows below give T cell receptor beta chains drawn from one sample of a study of T-cell memory formation after mild COVID-19. TCRdb analysed the 5' RACE reads with MiXCR anew, one entry per CDR3 protein. This table has 300,000 to 400,000 distinct CDR3 sequences, around 27% appearing once. The sequenced material came from PBMCs or a T cell subset sorted from them (not recorded which). The receptors originated from an adult woman who had mild COVID-19 (a few samples of this study predate the infection). Cell type and time point are not known. CDR3s leave out the opening cysteine and the closing phenylalanine or tryptophan.

V gene	J gene	CDR3 protein
TRBV7-3	TRBJ2-7	ASSSDSRGEQY
TRBV2	TRBJ2-7	ASSERRRDRLHEQY
TRBV4-3	TRBJ2-3	ASSQDTGTQY
TRBV15	TRBJ2-3	ATSARGVGTDTQY
TRBV4-3	TRBJ2-4	ASSQGGDRTKNIQY
TRBV12-3/TRBV12-4	TRBJ2-2	ASTPGLAGGRNTGELF
TRBV25-1	TRBJ1-1	ASSQRGRPEAF
TRBV29-1	TRBJ2-1	SAPKGGSSYNEQF
TRBV14	TRBJ1-5	ASSRGGTDNQPQH
TRBV15	TRBJ2-2	ATSRPPGGRGTGELF
TRBV7-9	TRBJ2-7	ASSPGIGRSSYEQY
TRBV6-8	TRBJ2-1	ASSNEFLDRRYNEQF
TRBV6-5	TRBJ1-1	ASSYVPPRTTEAF
TRBV20-1	TRBJ2-3	SASGTAPDTQY
TRBV3-1	TRBJ2-1	ASSQVAGAVNEQF
TRBV5-1	TRBJ1-1	ASTLDRLNTEAF
TRBV7-2	TRBJ1-2	ASSSMGQGDGYGYT
TRBV19	TRBJ1-5	ASSDVNQPQH